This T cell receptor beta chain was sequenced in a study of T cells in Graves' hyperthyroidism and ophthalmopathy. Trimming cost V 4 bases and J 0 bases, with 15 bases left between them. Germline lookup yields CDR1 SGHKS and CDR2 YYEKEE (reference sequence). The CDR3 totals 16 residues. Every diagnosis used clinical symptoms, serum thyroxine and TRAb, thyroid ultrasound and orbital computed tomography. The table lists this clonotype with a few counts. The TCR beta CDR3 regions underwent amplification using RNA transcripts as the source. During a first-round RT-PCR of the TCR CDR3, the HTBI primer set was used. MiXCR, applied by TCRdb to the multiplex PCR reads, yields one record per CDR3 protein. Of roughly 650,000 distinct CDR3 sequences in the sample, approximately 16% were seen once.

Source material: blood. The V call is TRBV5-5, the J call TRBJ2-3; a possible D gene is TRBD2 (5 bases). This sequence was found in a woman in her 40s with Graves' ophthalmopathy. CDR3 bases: TGTGCCAGCAGCCGTTTGGGTGGAGGTAGCACAGATACGCAGTATTTT. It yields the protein CASSRLGGGSTDTQYF.